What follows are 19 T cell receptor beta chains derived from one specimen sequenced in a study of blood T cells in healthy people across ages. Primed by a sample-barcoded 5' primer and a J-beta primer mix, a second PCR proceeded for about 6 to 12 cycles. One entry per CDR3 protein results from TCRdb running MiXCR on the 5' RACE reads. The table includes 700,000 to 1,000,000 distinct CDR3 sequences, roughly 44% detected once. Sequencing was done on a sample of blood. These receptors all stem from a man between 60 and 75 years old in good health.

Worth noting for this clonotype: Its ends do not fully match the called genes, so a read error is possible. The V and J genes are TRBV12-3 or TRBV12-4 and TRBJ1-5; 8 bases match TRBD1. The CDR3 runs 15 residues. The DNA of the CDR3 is TGTGCCAGCAGTTTGGGGACAGGCAGCAATCAGCTCCAGCATTTT. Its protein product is CASSLGTGSNQLQHF.

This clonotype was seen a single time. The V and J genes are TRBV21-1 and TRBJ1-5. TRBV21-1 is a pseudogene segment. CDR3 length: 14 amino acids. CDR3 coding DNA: TGTGCCAGCACCAGGGTTAGTCGCAATCAGCCTCAGCATTTT. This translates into CASTRVSRNQPQHF.

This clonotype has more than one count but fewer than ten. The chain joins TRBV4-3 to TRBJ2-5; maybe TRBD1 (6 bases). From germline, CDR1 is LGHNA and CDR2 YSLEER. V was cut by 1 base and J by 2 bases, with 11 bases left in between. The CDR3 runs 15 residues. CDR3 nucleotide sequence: TGCGCCAGCAGCCAAGTCCCTGGACAGCAAGAGACCCAGTACTTC. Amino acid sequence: CASSQVPGQQETQYF.

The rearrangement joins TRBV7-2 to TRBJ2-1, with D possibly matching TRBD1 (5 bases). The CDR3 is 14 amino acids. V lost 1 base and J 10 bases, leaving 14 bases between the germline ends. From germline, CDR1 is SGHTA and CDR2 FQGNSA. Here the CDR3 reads CTSSLEYQGPEQFF. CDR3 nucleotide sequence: TGTACCAGCAGCTTAGAGTATCAGGGCCCAGAGCAGTTCTTC.

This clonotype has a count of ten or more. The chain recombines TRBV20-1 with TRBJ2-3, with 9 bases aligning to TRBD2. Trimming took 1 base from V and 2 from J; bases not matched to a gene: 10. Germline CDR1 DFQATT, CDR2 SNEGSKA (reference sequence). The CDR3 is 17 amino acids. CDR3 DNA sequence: TGCAGTGCTAGAGGGCTAGCGGGGATACTAACCACAGATACGCAGTATTTT. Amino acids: CSARGLAGILTTDTQYF.

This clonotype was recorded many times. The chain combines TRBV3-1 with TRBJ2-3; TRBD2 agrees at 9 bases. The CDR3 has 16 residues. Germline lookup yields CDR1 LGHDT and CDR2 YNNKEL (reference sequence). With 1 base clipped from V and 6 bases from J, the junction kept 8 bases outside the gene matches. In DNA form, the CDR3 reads TGTGCCAGCAGCCAAGGAAAGGCGGGGGGGATGGATACGCAGTATTTT. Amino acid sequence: CASSQGKAGGMDTQYF.

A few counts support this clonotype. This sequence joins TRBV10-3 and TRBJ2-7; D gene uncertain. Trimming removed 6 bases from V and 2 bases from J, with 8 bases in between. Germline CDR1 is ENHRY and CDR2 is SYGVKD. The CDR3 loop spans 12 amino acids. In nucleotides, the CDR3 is TGTGCCATCAGCCGAGAAGCCTACGAGCAGTACTTC. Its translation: CAISREAYEQYF.

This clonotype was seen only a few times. The chain's CDR3 is CASSLVKGAKNIQYF. For the CDR3, the DNA is TGTGCCAGCAGTTTAGTAAAGGGGGCCAAAAACATTCAGTACTTC. The rearrangement uses TRBV12-3 or TRBV12-4 and TRBJ2-4; D possibly corresponds to TRBD1 (5 bases). The CDR3 consists of 15 residues. The V end lost 1 base, the J end lost 1 base, and 8 bases lay between the germline ends.

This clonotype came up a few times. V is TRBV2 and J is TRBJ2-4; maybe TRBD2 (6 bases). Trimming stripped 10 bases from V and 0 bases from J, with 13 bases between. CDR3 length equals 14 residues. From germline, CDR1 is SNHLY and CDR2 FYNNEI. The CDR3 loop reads CATDGGTAKNIQYF. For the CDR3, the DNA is TGTGCCACCGACGGAGGGACAGCCAAAAACATTCAGTACTTC. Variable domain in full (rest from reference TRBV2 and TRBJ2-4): EPEVTQTPSHQVTQMGQEVILRCVPISNHLYFYWYRQILGQKVEFLVSFYNNEISEKSEIFDDQFSVERPDGSNFTLKIRSTKLEDSAMYFCATDGGTAKNIQYFGAGTRLSVL.

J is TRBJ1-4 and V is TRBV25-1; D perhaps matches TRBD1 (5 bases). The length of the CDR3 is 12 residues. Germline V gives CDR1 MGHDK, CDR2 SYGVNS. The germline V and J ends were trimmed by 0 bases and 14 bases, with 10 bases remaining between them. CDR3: CASSEYGGRLFF. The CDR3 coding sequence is TGTGCCAGCAGTGAATACGGGGGGAGGCTGTTTTTT.

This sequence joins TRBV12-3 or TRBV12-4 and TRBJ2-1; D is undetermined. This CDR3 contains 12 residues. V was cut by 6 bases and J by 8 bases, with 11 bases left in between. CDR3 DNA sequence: TGTGCCAGCAGCCCATTTTCTGATGAGCAGTTCTTC. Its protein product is CASSPFSDEQFF.

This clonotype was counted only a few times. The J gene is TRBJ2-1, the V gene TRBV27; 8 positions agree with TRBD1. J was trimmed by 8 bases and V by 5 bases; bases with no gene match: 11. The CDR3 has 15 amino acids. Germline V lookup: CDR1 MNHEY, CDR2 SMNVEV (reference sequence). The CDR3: CASSPRDRRWDEQFF. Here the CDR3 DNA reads TGTGCCAGCAGTCCCCGGGACAGGCGGTGGGATGAGCAGTTCTTC.

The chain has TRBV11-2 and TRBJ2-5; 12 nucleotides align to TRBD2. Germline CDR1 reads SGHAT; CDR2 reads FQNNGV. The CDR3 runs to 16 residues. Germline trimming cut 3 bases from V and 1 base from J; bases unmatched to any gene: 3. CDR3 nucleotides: TGTGCCAGCAGCTTCGGACTAGCGGGATTCCAAGAGACCCAGTACTTC. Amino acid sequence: CASSFGLAGFQETQYF.

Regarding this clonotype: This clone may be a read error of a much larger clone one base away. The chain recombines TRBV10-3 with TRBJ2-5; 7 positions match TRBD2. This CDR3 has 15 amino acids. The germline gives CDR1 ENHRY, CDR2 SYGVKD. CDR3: CTISESDRRGETQYF. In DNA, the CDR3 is TGTACCATCAGTGAGTCGGATCGGCGGGGGGAGACCCAGTACTTC.

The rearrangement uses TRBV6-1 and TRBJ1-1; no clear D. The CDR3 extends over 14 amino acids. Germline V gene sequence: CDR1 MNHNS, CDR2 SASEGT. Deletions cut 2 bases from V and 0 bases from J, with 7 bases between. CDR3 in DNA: TGTGCCAGCAGTGAATTGACCATGAACACTGAAGCTTTCTTT. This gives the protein CASSELTMNTEAFF.

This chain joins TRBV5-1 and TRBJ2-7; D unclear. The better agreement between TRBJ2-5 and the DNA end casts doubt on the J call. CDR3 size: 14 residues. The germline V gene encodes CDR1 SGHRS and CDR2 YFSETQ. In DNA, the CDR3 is TGCGCCAGCAGCTTTAAGGCAACACAAGAGACCCAGTACTTC. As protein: CASSFKATQETQYF.

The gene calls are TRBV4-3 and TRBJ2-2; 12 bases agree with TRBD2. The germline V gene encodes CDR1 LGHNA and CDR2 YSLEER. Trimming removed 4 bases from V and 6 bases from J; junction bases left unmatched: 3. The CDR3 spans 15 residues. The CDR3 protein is CASSPRLAGAGELFF. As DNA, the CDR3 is TGCGCCAGCAGCCCCCGACTAGCGGGGGCCGGGGAGCTGTTTTTT.

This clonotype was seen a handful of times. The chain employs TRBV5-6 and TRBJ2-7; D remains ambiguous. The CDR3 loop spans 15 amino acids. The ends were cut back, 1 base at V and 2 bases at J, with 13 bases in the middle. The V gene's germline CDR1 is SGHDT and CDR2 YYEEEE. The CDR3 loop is CASSLSKWTAYEQYF. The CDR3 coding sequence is TGTGCCAGCAGCTTGTCGAAGTGGACCGCCTACGAGCAGTACTTC.

CDR3 amino acids: CASSRREQFF. CDR3 sequence (DNA): TGTGCCAGCAGCCGAAGGGAGCAGTTCTTC. The V gene is TRBV11-2, the J gene TRBJ2-1, with D hard to call. Germline V gives CDR1 SGHAT, CDR2 FQNNGV. The CDR3 contains 10 residues. The V end was cut by 5 bases, the J end by 10 bases, with 6 bases between.